Listed below are T cell receptor beta chains from one sample, sequenced in a study of blood T cells in healthy people across ages. In TCRdb, the 5' RACE reads were re-called with MiXCR into one record per CDR3 protein. The sample has hundreds of thousands of distinct CDR3 sequences; 32% are singletons. The material sequenced was blood. The source of these receptors is a woman over 75 in good health. Both conserved end residues are part of each CDR3. Fields, in order: J gene, V gene, CDR3 length, D gene, clone size, CDR3 DNA, CDR3 protein. The D gene is left open where the match is weak. The size entry is marked missing in some rows and otherwise reads once, few, many or a size class.

>TRBJ2-5|TRBV7-9|14|TRBD2|.
TGTGCCAGCAGTCCCCTGGGGGGGAAAGAGACCCAGTACTTC
CASSPLGGKETQYF
>TRBJ1-2|TRBV2|15|TRBD1|many
TGTGCCAGCCCGAAAATACGGGACAGCAACTATGGCTACACCTTC
CASPKIRDSNYGYTF
>TRBJ2-7|TRBV6-5|15|TRBD1|.
TGTGCCAGCAGTTACCGGGGACAGGGGGCATACGAGCAGTACTTC
CASSYRGQGAYEQYF
>TRBJ1-2|TRBV7-8|14|.|many
TGTGCCAGCAGTCGAGAGATGGCTAACTATGGCTACACCTTC
CASSREMANYGYTF
>TRBJ2-1|TRBV9|12|.|once
TGTGCCAGCAGCGTAGGAACTAGCCGGCAGTTCTTC
CASSVGTSRQFF
>TRBJ2-5|TRBV19|14|.|.
TGTGCCAGTAGTACTGAGACGACACAAGAGACCCAGTACTTC
CASSTETTQETQYF
>TRBJ2-1|TRBV19|15|TRBD1|many
TGTGCCAGTAGTATCCGACAGGGGCCAACTAATGAGCAGTTCTTC
CASSIRQGPTNEQFF
>TRBJ2-7|TRBV29-1|13|.|many
TGCAGCGTTGCCCCGCGAACATACTACGAGCAGTACTTC
CSVAPRTYYEQYF
>TRBJ2-7|TRBV5-1|16|TRBD2|.
TGCGCCAGCAGCGCGTCTAGCGGGAGGACCTCCTACGAGCAGTACTTC
CASSASSGRTSYEQYF
>TRBJ2-1|TRBV7-2|14|.|many
TGTGCCAGCGGCTTGGGGGTCTACTCAAATGAGCAGTTCTTC
CASGLGVYSNEQFF
>TRBJ1-5|TRBV28|19|.|.
TGTGCCAGCAGTTTAGATAGGCGGAGGCAATTTTCCGGCAATCAGCCCCAGCATTTT
CASSLDRRRQFSGNQPQHF
>TRBJ2-1|TRBV29-1|12|.|.
TGCAGCGTAAGGAGCTCCTACAATGAGCAGTTCTTC
CSVRSSYNEQFF
>TRBJ2-5|TRBV7-9|14|.|many
TGTGCCAGCAGCTCAAATAGGGATGCGGAGACCCAGTACTTC
CASSSNRDAETQYF
>TRBJ2-7|TRBV10-3|13|.|many
TGTGCCGTGCGGACCCCTAGCTCCTACGAGCAGTACTTC
CAVRTPSSYEQYF
>TRBJ2-7|TRBV28|15|.|many
TGTGCCAGCAGTTTACCAATCGACGGACCCTACGAGCAGTACTTC
CASSLPIDGPYEQYF
>TRBJ2-7|TRBV29-1|13|.|.
TGCGGCGTTGGAGGGACGGGGAACTACGAGCAGTACTTC
CGVGGTGNYEQYF
>TRBJ2-1|TRBV6-1|15|.|many
TGTGCCAGCAGTGACGGCACAACTACCTACAATGAGCAGTTCTTC
CASSDGTTTYNEQFF
>TRBJ2-5|TRBV12-3/TRBV12-4|15|TRBD2|.
TGTGCCAGCTTGCAACAGACTAGCGGGATTGAGACCCAGTACTTC
CASLQQTSGIETQYF
>TRBJ1-1|TRBV27|14|TRBD1|.
TGTGCCAGCAGTTCTACAGGGGGGGTAACTGAAGCTTTCTTT
CASSSTGGVTEAFF
>TRBJ2-7|TRBV20-1|14|.|many
TGCAGTGCTAGGCCAGCTAAAGAATCCTACGAGCAGTACTTC
CSARPAKESYEQYF
>TRBJ1-1|TRBV12-3/TRBV12-4|14|.|many
TGTGCCAGCAGCTTGGGCAGGTTGAACACTGAAGCTTTCTTT
CASSLGRLNTEAFF
>TRBJ2-7|TRBV5-1|14|TRBD2|.
TGCGCCAGCAGCTTGGACGCGGGGGGCCGAACGCAGTACTTC
CASSLDAGGRTQYF
>TRBJ1-1|TRBV12-3/TRBV12-4|12|.|few
TGTGCCAGCACCCGTCAATCCCAGGGGGCTTTCTTT
CASTRQSQGAFF
>TRBJ2-5|TRBV5-1|14|TRBD2|many
TGCGCCAGCAGCCCATGGACCGGGGGGGAGACCCAGTACTTC
CASSPWTGGETQYF
>TRBJ2-7|TRBV12-3/TRBV12-4|11|TRBD1|many
TGTGCCACTTCCTCCGGGACAGGGCAGTACTTC
CATSSGTGQYF
>TRBJ2-1|TRBV5-1|13|.|many
TGCGCCAGCAGCCCTGCCGGGGGTAATGAGCAGTTCTTC
CASSPAGGNEQFF
>TRBJ2-1|TRBV20-1|14|TRBD1|many
TGCAGTGCTAGAGCGGGACAGGGGGCATGGGAGCAGTTCTTC
CSARAGQGAWEQFF
>TRBJ2-5|TRBV9|15|.|many
TGTGCCAGCAGCGTAGATCCCCAGCGAGGAGAGACCCAGTACTTC
CASSVDPQRGETQYF
>TRBJ2-1|TRBV19|13|.|many
TGTGCCAGTAGTATTACGGGGTTGAGTGAGCAGTTCTTC
CASSITGLSEQFF
>TRBJ1-5|TRBV20-1|15|TRBD1|few
TGCAGTGCTAGATCACATACAGGGGGCAGTCAGCCCCAGCATTTT
CSARSHTGGSQPQHF
>TRBJ2-1|TRBV28|12|.|many
TGTGCCAGCAGTACCCCTTTGAAGGAGCAGTTCTTC
CASSTPLKEQFF
>TRBJ2-1|TRBV20-1|12|.|once
TGCAGTGCTAGATCAGGTCAAGAGACCCAGTTCTTC
CSARSGQETQFF
>TRBJ2-1|TRBV6-6|16|TRBD1|many
TGTGCCAGCAGTTACTTGGGACAGGGGCCGGTACACGAGCAGTTCTTC
CASSYLGQGPVHEQFF
>TRBJ2-1|TRBV13|13|.|.
TGTGCCAGCAGTGCCTGGTCAGACAATGAGCAGTTCTTC
CASSAWSDNEQFF
>TRBJ2-7|TRBV7-3|13|TRBD2|many
TGTGCCAGCAGCCCAAGGGCCGGGGGGGAGCAGTACTTC
CASSPRAGGEQYF
>TRBJ2-7|TRBV7-2|16|.|many
TGTGCCAGCAGCTTTAGAACCCGGGGGCTTCCCTACGAGCAGTACTTC
CASSFRTRGLPYEQYF
>TRBJ1-2|TRBV6-1|12|.|few
TGTGCCAGCAGTGAACAGGGTAATGGCTACACCTTC
CASSEQGNGYTF
>TRBJ2-7|TRBV5-5|16|TRBD2|.
TGTGCCAGCAGCTTGGCGCGCGGGGGTCCGCGCTACGAGCAGTACTTC
CASSLARGGPRYEQYF
>TRBJ2-3|TRBV5-1|16|.|many
TGCGCCAGCAGCTTGGGACCGCAGGGGGGTGCAGATACGCAGTATTTT
CASSLGPQGGADTQYF
>TRBJ2-3|TRBV9|15|TRBD2|.
TGTGCCAGCAGCGTCGTCGGGACTAGCGGGGAGACGCAGTATTTT
CASSVVGTSGETQYF
>TRBJ2-3|TRBV4-1|16|TRBD1|few
TGCGCCAGCAGCCAAGATATCAGGGGGCGCAGAGATACGCAGTATTTT
CASSQDIRGRRDTQYF
>TRBJ2-7|TRBV20-1|16|TRBD1|few
TGCAGTGCTAGAGCACCCCCCGGGACAGGGGACTACGAGCAGTACTTC
CSARAPPGTGDYEQYF
>TRBJ1-1|TRBV7-3|13|.|few
TGTGCCAGCAGCTTAACGTGGGCCACTGAAGCTTTCTTT
CASSLTWATEAFF
>TRBJ2-1|TRBV7-9|14|.|many
TGTGCCAGCAGCCCACCGGGACCTCACAATGAGCAGTTCTTC
CASSPPGPHNEQFF
>TRBJ2-2|TRBV6-2/TRBV6-3|17|.|.
TGTGCCAGCAGCACCCCAGGGACAAAGACGAACACCGGGGAGCTGTTTTTT
CASSTPGTKTNTGELFF
>TRBJ2-1|TRBV12-3/TRBV12-4|14|TRBD2|many
TGTGCCAGCAGTTTTGGCGGGGGGCCCAATGAGCAGTTCTTC
CASSFGGGPNEQFF
>TRBJ2-1|TRBV20-1|15|TRBD1|.
TGCAGTGCTAGGCTAGGGACAGGGGGCAACAATGAGCAGTTCTTC
CSARLGTGGNNEQFF
>TRBJ2-1|TRBV7-9|15|TRBD2|few
TGTGCCAGCAGCTCGCGACTAGCGGGAGGTATTGAGCAGTTCTTC
CASSSRLAGGIEQFF
>TRBJ2-3|TRBV3-1|16|TRBD2|few
TGTGCCAGCCGTGGGGCTAGCGGGAGATTCACAGATACGCAGTATTTT
CASRGASGRFTDTQYF
>TRBJ2-1|TRBV18|12|.|many
TGTGCCAGCTCACCACATTACAATGAGCAGTTCTTC
CASSPHYNEQFF
>TRBJ2-7|TRBV20-1|14|TRBD1|few
TGCAGTGCTAAGAGAGGGGACAGGGACTACGAGCAGTACTTC
CSAKRGDRDYEQYF